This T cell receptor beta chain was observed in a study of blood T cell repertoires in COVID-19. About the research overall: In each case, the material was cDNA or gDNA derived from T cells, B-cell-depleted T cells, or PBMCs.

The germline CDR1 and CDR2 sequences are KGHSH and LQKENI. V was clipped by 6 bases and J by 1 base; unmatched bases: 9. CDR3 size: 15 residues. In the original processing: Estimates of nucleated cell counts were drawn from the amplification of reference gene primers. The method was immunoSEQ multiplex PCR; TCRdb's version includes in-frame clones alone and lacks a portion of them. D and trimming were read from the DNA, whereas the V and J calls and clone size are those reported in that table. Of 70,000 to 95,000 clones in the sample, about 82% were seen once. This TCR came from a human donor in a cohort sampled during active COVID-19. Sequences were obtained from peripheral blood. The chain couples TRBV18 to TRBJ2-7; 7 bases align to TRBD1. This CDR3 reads CASSSSTGQSYEQYF. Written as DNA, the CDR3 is TGTGCCAGCTCGAGCTCTACGGGACAGTCCTACGAGCAGTACTTC.